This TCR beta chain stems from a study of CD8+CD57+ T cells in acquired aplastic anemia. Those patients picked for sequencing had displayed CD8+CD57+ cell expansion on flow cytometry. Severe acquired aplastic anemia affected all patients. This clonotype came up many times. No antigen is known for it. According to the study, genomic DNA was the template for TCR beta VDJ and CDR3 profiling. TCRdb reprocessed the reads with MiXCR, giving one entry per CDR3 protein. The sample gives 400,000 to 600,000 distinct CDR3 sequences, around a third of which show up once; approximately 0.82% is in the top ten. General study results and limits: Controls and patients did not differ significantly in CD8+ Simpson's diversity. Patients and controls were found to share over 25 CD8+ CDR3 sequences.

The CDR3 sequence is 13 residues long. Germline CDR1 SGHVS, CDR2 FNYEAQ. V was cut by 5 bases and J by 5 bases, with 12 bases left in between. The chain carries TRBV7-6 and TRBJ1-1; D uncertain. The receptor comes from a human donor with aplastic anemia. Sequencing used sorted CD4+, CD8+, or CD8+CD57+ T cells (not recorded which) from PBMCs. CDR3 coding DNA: TGTGCCAGCAGCCGGAGAGAAAGGACTGAAGCTTTCTTT. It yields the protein CASSRRERTEAFF. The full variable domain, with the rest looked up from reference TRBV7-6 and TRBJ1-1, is GAGVSQSPRYKVTKRGQDVALRCDPISGHVSLYWYRQALGQGPEFLTYFNYEAQQDKSGLPNDRFSAERPEGSISTLTIQRTEQRDSAMYRCASSRRERTEAFFGQGTRLTVV.